In this sample, the clone carrying this T cell receptor beta chain turned up a few times. The data belong to a study of human T cells and chemical hapten exposure. Study at large: The study enrolled mostly female patients with alopecia areata, totalis or universalis.

Time point specified: patch test 2, 6 weeks after DPC sensitization. The sample's treatment: therapeutic diphenylcyclopropenone sensitization with weekly scalp DPC. Blood sampling preceded each patch test application. In TCRdb, the RACE reads were re-called with MiXCR into one record per CDR3 protein. The table lists 40,000 to 45,000 distinct CDR3 sequences, approximately 9% of them singletons. The CDR3 loop spans 13 amino acids. Trimming took 0 bases from V and 8 from J, leaving 12 bases between them. Germline V gene data show CDR1 as SQVTM and CDR2 as ANQGSEA. The chain is built from TRBV29-1 and TRBJ2-3; no clear D. This sequence originates from a woman between 40 and 55 years old with alopecia areata. Some clones in this sample may be carry-over from other donors' samples. The specimen was whole blood, collected in connection with sensitization to the hapten diphenylcyclopropenone (DPC). In nucleotides, the CDR3 is TGCAGCGTTGAAGATTTCAGGTCCCGTACGCAGTATTTT. This codes for CSVEDFRSRTQYF.